A selection of T cell receptor beta chains follows, all from one sample in a study of PD-L1 blockade in urothelial cancer. Libraries were prepared by immunoSEQ multiplex PCR; TCRdb keeps only in-frame clonotypes and omits some of them. The sample shows roughly 51,000 clones, around 74% of them seen only once. The sequencing here drew on PBMCs, taken around atezolizumab (anti-PD-L1) treatment. The receptors here all came from a man aged 70-80 years with urothelial cancer. Each CDR3 is given with its conserved first and last residue. Fields, in order: V gene, D gene, J gene, clone size, CDR3 protein, CDR3 DNA. A D gene is named only where the DNA matches it firmly. Part of the rows lack a size; the others show once, few, many or a class for expanded clones.

>TRBV9|TRBD2|TRBJ2-5|NA
CASSVTSGRAVGETQYF
TGTGCCAGCAGCGTGACTAGCGGGAGGGCAGTGGGGGAGACCCAGTACTTC
>TRBV9|NA|TRBJ2-5|NA
CASSVESSEGTQYF
TGTGCCAGCAGCGTAGAGTCGAGCGAAGGGACCCAGTACTTC
>TRBV5-5|NA|TRBJ1-1|NA
CASSLTVNTEAFF
TGTGCCAGCAGCTTGACAGTCAACACTGAAGCTTTCTTT
>TRBV7-9|TRBD1|TRBJ2-1|NA
CASLPDRSYNEQFF
TGTGCCAGCCTCCCGGACAGGTCCTACAATGAGCAGTTCTTC
>TRBV27|TRBD1|TRBJ1-5|NA
CASSSGQATRQPQHF
TGTGCCAGCAGTTCGGGACAGGCAACCCGTCAGCCCCAGCATTTT
>TRBV27|TRBD2|TRBJ2-3|NA
CASSPAGVLVTDTQYF
TGTGCCAGCAGCCCAGCGGGAGTACTAGTGACAGATACGCAGTATTTT
>TRBV5-4|NA|TRBJ2-3|NA
CASSLDSITDTQYF
TGTGCCAGCAGCTTGGATAGTATAACAGATACGCAGTATTTT
>TRBV19|TRBD1|TRBJ2-6|NA
CASIGTGFPTGANVLTF
TGTGCCAGTATTGGGACAGGGTTTCCGACTGGGGCCAACGTCCTGACTTTC
>TRBV27|TRBD2|TRBJ2-7|NA
CASSLLAGDEQYF
TGTGCCAGCAGTTTGCTAGCGGGAGACGAGCAGTACTTC
>TRBV6-5|TRBD2|TRBJ2-1|NA
CASSYGLAGGNEQFF
TGTGCCAGCAGTTATGGACTAGCGGGAGGCAATGAGCAGTTCTTC
>TRBV11-2|NA|TRBJ1-2|NA
CASSLVAREGNGYTF
TGTGCCAGCAGCTTAGTGGCCAGGGAAGGGAACGGCTACACCTTC
>TRBV18|TRBD1|TRBJ1-1|NA
CASSPGQGVNTEAFF
TGTGCCAGCTCACCTGGACAGGGTGTGAACACTGAAGCTTTCTTT
>TRBV9|TRBD1|TRBJ1-4|NA
CASSTGGGEKLFF
TGTGCCAGCAGTACAGGGGGCGGTGAAAAACTGTTTTTT
>TRBV6-5|TRBD1|TRBJ1-1|few
CASTPGQGPEAFF
TGTGCCAGCACCCCGGGACAGGGCCCTGAAGCTTTCTTT
>TRBV15|NA|TRBJ1-1|few
CATSRGNQANTEAFF
TGTGCCACCAGCAGGGGTAACCAGGCGAACACTGAAGCTTTCTTT
>TRBV14|NA|TRBJ2-1|once
CASSQDLGSNEQFF
TGTGCCAGCAGCCAAGATCTGGGGAGCAATGAGCAGTTCTTC
>TRBV27|TRBD2|TRBJ2-7|NA
CASSPGLADYEQYF
TGTGCCAGCAGTCCGGGACTAGCGGACTACGAGCAGTACTTC
>TRBV6-6|TRBD1|TRBJ2-1|NA
CASNRRDRAYNEQFF
TGTGCCAGCAATCGACGGGACAGGGCATACAATGAGCAGTTCTTC
>TRBV27|NA|TRBJ1-5|NA
CASSWGGNQPQHF
TGTGCCAGCAGTTGGGGGGGCAATCAGCCCCAGCATTTT
>TRBV7-6|NA|TRBJ2-7|NA
CASSLAESEQYF
TGTGCCAGCAGCTTAGCAGAGAGCGAGCAGTACTTC
>TRBV9|NA|TRBJ2-5|NA
CASSVRGVIQETQYF
TGTGCCAGCAGCGTACGGGGAGTAATACAAGAGACCCAGTACTTC
>TRBV19|NA|TRBJ2-3|NA
CASSMEGLPSTDTQYF
TGTGCCAGTAGTATGGAGGGACTGCCCAGCACAGATACGCAGTATTTT